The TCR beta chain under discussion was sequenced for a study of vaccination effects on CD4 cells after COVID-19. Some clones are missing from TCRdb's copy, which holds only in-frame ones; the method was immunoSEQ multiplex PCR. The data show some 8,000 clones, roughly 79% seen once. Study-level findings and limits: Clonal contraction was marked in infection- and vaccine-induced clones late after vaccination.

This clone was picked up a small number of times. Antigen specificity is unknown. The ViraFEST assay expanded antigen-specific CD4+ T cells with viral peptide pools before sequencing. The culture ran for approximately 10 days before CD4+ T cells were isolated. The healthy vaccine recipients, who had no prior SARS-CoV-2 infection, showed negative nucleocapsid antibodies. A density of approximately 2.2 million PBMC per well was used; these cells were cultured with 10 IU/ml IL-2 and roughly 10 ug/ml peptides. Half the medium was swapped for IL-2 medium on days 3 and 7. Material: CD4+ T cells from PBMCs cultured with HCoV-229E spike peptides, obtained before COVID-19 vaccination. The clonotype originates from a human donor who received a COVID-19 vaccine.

CDR3 in amino acids: CASSSLSGSSYNEQFF. The CDR3 coding sequence is TGTGCCAGCAGCTCTCTTAGCGGGAGCTCCTACAATGAGCAGTTCTTC. This rearrangement joins TRBV11-2 to TRBJ2-1; 9 nucleotides agree with TRBD2. Trimming took 4 bases from V and 0 from J; bases not matched to a gene: 4. The germline V gene encodes CDR1 SGHAT and CDR2 FQNNGV. The CDR3 runs 16 residues.